The rows below give T cell receptor beta chains drawn from one sample of a study of graft-versus-host responses after intestinal transplantation. Generated by immunoSEQ multiplex PCR, the TCRdb table keeps only in-frame clones and is missing some. The repertoire holds around 15,000 clones, around 70% seen once, with around 25% in the top ten. Specimen: ileum tissue, collected around 690 days after intestinal transplantation. The receptors stem from a human patient who received an intestinal transplant, so some T cells may come from the graft donor. CDR3s include the opening cysteine and the closing phenylalanine or tryptophan. D genes are given only for firm matches. Clone sizes are given selectively: once, few, many, or a class where the clone is expanded.

J gene | clone size | V gene | D gene | CDR3 protein | CDR3 DNA
TRBJ2-7 | NA | TRBV6-1 | TRBD2 | CASSEGSRLSGLSPQYF | TGTGCCAGCAGTGAAGGTTCAAGGCTTAGCGGGCTATCGCCGCAGTACTTC
TRBJ2-7 | NA | TRBV27 | NA | CASAPGYVSYEQYF | TGTGCCAGCGCCCCAGGTTATGTCTCCTACGAGCAGTACTTC
TRBJ2-5 | NA | TRBV28 | TRBD1 | CASSFSETGGEERETQYF | TGTGCCAGCAGTTTTTCGGAGACAGGGGGCGAGGAACGGGAGACCCAGTACTTC
TRBJ2-5 | medium-sized | TRBV7-9 | TRBD2 | CASSFRNSGGQETQYF | TGTGCCAGCAGCTTCAGGAATAGCGGGGGGCAAGAGACCCAGTACTTC
TRBJ1-2 | NA | TRBV4-1 | NA | CASSQYFKIFYGYTF | TGCGCCAGCAGCCAATACTTTAAAATCTTCTATGGCTACACCTTC
TRBJ2-3 | NA | TRBV4-1 | TRBD2 | CASSQTLAGEGDTQYF | TGCGCCAGCAGCCAGACCCTAGCGGGGGAGGGGGATACGCAGTATTTT
TRBJ1-2 | NA | TRBV11-3 | NA | CASSLNNGQNYGYTF | TGTGCCAGCAGCTTAAATAACGGACAGAACTATGGCTACACCTTC
TRBJ1-2 | NA | TRBV30 | NA | CAWSAIRRRYGYTF | TGTGCCTGGAGTGCTATTCGTCGGCGCTATGGCTACACCTTC
TRBJ1-6 | NA | TRBV12-5 | NA | CASGLTGGSYNSPLHF | TGTGCTAGTGGTCTGACAGGCGGTTCCTATAATTCACCCCTCCACTTT
TRBJ1-3 | few | TRBV9 | NA | CASSVEGVRNTIYF | TGTGCCAGCAGCGTAGAGGGGGTCAGAAACACCATATATTTT
TRBJ2-7 | NA | TRBV6-1 | TRBD1 | CASGARGPYEQYF | TGTGCCAGCGGGGCCAGGGGGCCCTACGAGCAGTACTTC
TRBJ1-6 | NA | TRBV2 | NA | CASSPHFSYNSPLHF | TGTGCCAGCAGTCCACATTTCTCCTATAATTCACCCCTCCACTTT
TRBJ2-7 | NA | TRBV6-1 | NA | CASSVDGYEQYF | TGTGCCAGCAGTGTGGACGGATACGAGCAGTACTTC
TRBJ2-7 | NA | TRBV7-9 | TRBD2 | CASKPGLAVYEQYF | TGTGCCAGCAAACCGGGACTAGCGGTCTACGAGCAGTACTTC
TRBJ1-6 | NA | TRBV30 | NA | CAWSTGNSPLHF | TGTGCCTGGAGTACGGGGAATTCACCCCTCCACTTT
TRBJ2-1 | NA | TRBV7-8 | NA | CASSLLQYNEQFF | TGTGCCAGCAGCTTACTACAGTACAATGAGCAGTTCTTC
TRBJ2-3 | NA | TRBV5-4 | TRBD1 | CASSLGSSGGWGTDTQYF | TGTGCCAGCAGCTTGGGGAGTTCAGGGGGATGGGGGACAGATACGCAGTATTTT
TRBJ2-5 | NA | TRBV15 | NA | CATSRDRGQETQYF | TGTGCCACCAGCAGAGACAGGGGTCAAGAGACCCAGTACTTC
TRBJ2-7 | NA | TRBV15 | NA | CATSRVDGPPYEQYF | TGTGCCACCAGCAGAGTGGATGGACCGCCCTACGAGCAGTACTTC
TRBJ2-7 | NA | TRBV5-1 | TRBD2 | CASSLRLAGGHQYF | TGCGCCAGCAGCTTGAGGCTAGCGGGAGGGCACCAGTACTTC
TRBJ2-7 | NA | TRBV18 | TRBD2 | CASSPGVSRGGTYEQYF | TGTGCCAGCTCACCGGGTGTGTCGCGGGGGGGGACCTACGAGCAGTACTTC
TRBJ2-7 | NA | TRBV18 | TRBD2 | CASSPRLAGTSYEQYF | TGTGCCAGCTCACCAAGGCTAGCGGGGACCTCCTACGAGCAGTACTTC
TRBJ2-3 | NA | TRBV30 | NA | CAWTVLTDTQYF | TGTGCCTGGACAGTCCTCACAGATACGCAGTATTTT
TRBJ2-7 | NA | TRBV11-2 | NA | CASNPGRHYEQYF | TGTGCCAGCAACCCGGGACGGCACTACGAGCAGTACTTC
TRBJ2-3 | NA | TRBV27 | NA | CASSFRVSNTDTQYF | TGTGCCAGCAGTTTCAGGGTCTCGAACACAGATACGCAGTATTTT
TRBJ2-7 | NA | TRBV7-9 | NA | CASSLEAASYEQYF | TGTGCCAGCAGCTTAGAGGCGGCCTCCTACGAGCAGTACTTC